This T cell receptor beta chain was recovered during a study of shared clonotypes between healthy human individuals (dated by TCRdb to about 2020). With regard to the full study: The cohort included three men and a couple of women between 18 and 49 years of age. To estimate repertoire size and how much clonotypes are shared between individuals, the study performed deep sequencing of blood TCR repertoires from five healthy adults. Per donor, leukapheresis produced somewhere between about 0.9 and 10 billion PBMCs. Different laboratories and diverse techniques were used to prepare libraries and sequence TCR repertoires, to increase sequencing depth and limit assay-specific biases. For each donor, CD4 naive and CD4 memory were each run on three plates, CD8 naive on two plates, and CD8 memory on one plate. Study-level results and caveats: Clonotypes shared by all four sorted-subset donors showed higher generation probabilities than non-shared clonotypes. Because the study included only a small number of donors, the genetic and exposure-history diversity represented was limited. Across a few donors, around 5.4% of naive CD4, 3% to 4% of naive CD8, roughly 2.2% of memory CD4, and around 0.4% of memory CD8 clonotypes were shared. Estimated clonotype richness was generally larger for naive than for memory subsets. Rarefaction of sorted-subset datasets indicated incomplete sequencing despite the large sequencing depth. Sampling was limited to blood, and TCR repertoires in tissue likely differ from TCR repertoires in blood. Pairwise subsampling led to the expectation that sequencing depth would affect the degree of clonotype sharing among donors.

The donors were healthy, HIV-negative adults who had no recently reported acute infections or vaccinations. Every donor was a Caucasian adult living in Nashville, Tennessee, USA. Magnetic negative selection was used to enrich CD4+ T cells, after which naive cells were positively selected on CD45RA and the negative fraction became the memory subset. Blood was collected by leukapheresis, and PBMCs were isolated by Ficoll-Histopaque density gradient centrifugation and then cryopreserved in liquid nitrogen vapor phase. Analytical flow cytometry was used to check the purity and quantity of every magnetically sorted T cell population. Genomic DNA was isolated from every sorted fraction and measured by UV absorbance on a Nanodrop 2000c. From cysteine to phenylalanine, the CDR3 is 15 amino acids long. Only the CDR3 region is kept as DNA, spanning 45 bases read in frame from base 1. CDR1 and CDR2, per the germline V gene, are MNHEY and SVGAGI. V ends up 6 bases short and J 2 bases short, with an unmatched junction base count of 7.

To note about this clone: Its antigen has not been determined. Nothing much larger sits one base from this clone, and base qualities are not available.

TCR CDR3 regions were amplified from genomic DNA by multiplex PCR using the deep immunoSEQ assay. Extracted genomic DNA from each cell subset was distributed evenly across all wells of several immunoSEQ 96-well plates, and each plate was treated as a replicate. For sorted subsets, about 200 ng genomic DNA, equal to about 30,000 T cell genomes, was loaded into each replicate PCR. Purified libraries were quantified with a Qubit 3.0 fluorometer, sized on a Bioanalyzer 2100, and re-quantified with the KAPA Library Quantification kit. Each immunoSEQ 96-well plate was sequenced on its own single-read 150-cycle Illumina NextSeq 550 flow cell. The authors' analysis ran thus. The immunoSEQ output contained only junctional sequences without quality scores, so filtering could not match that applied to full-length reads. To assign V/J genes and CDR3, sequences were annotated against IMGT germline references using PyIR, a Python wrapper for IgBLAST v1.9. Reads were filtered out if the reads had weak V/J assignments (E-value above 1e-6), no CDR3, stop codons, out-of-frame junctions, or ambiguous translated residues. V3J clonotypes were defined as sequences sharing the same inferred V gene, J gene, and CDR3 amino acid sequence. Percentage overlap between repertoires was calculated by dividing the number of shared unique clonotypes by the size of the smaller repertoire. Repertoire richness was assessed with RTK rarefaction, the Chao1 estimator, and Recon v2.1 estimates of unobserved clonotypes. Generation probabilities were computed with OLGA for all TCRbeta clonotypes obtained by the gDNA method from several donors. The table was pulled from immuneACCESS by TCRdb, which kept in-frame rearrangements only. Such tables lose some clones; where checked, under half of the loss comes from unresolved V genes, and the rest has no known cause. Clone size and V and J calls were adopted from that table, with D and trimming inferred from the DNA. This sample has about 300,000 clones in its table, and approximately 79% of those were observed once. Approximately 10% of the sample belongs to the ten largest clones.

The receptor was isolated from a man aged 30-40 years in good health. Rearrangement joined TRBV6-5 to TRBJ2-3, with TRBD2 matching 8 junction bases. The specimen was memory CD4+ T cells sorted from blood. Taken with the paper, the label for cell subset or site translates to: CD45RA-negative fraction. The nucleotides are TGTGCCAGCAGCGCCTCGGGGGGGGACACAGATACGCAGTATTTT. It translates as CASSASGGDTDTQYF.